The T cell receptor (beta chain) described here comes from a study of control samples from healthy donors and cancer patients. Using immunoSEQ multiplex PCR, the repertoire was profiled, and TCRdb retains in-frame clones only, with some absent. The sample lists 100,000 to 150,000 clones, 70% to 90% occurring once. The specimen sequenced was blood. The source is a man aged 50 or older in good health.

CDR3 protein: CASSLSSGSVGETQYF. DNA for the CDR3: TGTGCCAGCAGCTTAAGCTCCGGGTCGGTTGGAGAGACCCAGTACTTC. The chain recombines TRBV7-6 with TRBJ2-5, with D unresolved. The CDR3 runs 16 residues. CDR1 and CDR2 from the germline V gene are SGHVS and FNYEAQ. Trimming pared 2 bases from V and 4 bases from J, leaving 17 bases between. The full variable domain, rest sourced from reference TRBV7-6 and TRBJ2-5, is GAGVSQSPRYKVTKRGQDVALRCDPISGHVSLYWYRQALGQGPEFLTYFNYEAQQDKSGLPNDRFSAERPEGSISTLTIQRTEQRDSAMYRCASSLSSGSVGETQYFGPGTRLLVL.